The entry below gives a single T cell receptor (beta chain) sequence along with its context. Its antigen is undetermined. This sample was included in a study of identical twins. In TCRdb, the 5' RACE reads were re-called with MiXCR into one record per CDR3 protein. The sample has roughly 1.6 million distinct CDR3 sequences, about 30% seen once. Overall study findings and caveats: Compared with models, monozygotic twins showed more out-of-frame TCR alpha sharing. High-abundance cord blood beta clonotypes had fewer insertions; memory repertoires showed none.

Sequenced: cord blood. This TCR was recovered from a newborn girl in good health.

This chain's CDR3 is CSARDGGRGSYNEQYF. Here the CDR3 DNA reads TGCAGTGCTAGAGATGGGGGGCGGGGCTCCTACAATGAGCAGTACTTC. The gene calls are TRBV20-1 and TRBJ2-1; D assignment may be TRBD1 or TRBD2 (6 bases each). TRBJ2-7 explains the end of the DNA better; the J call may be wrong. The CDR3 sequence is 16 residues long. In germline, CDR1 is DFQATT, CDR2 SNEGSKA (reference sequence).